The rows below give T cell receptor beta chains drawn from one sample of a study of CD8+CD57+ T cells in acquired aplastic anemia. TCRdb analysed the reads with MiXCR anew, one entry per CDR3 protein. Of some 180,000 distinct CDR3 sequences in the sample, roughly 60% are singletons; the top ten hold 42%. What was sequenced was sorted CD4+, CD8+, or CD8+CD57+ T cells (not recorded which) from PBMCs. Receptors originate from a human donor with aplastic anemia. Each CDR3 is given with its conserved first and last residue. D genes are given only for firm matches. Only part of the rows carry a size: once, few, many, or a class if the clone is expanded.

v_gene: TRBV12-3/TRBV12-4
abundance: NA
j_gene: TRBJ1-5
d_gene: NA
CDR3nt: TGTGCCAGCAGGCGGGGGAGTTACGGCAATCAGCCCCAGCATTTT
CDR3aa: CASRRGSYGNQPQHF

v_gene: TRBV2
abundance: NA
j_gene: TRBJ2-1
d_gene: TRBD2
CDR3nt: TGTGCCAGCAGTGAAACCAGCGGGGGGGCCAATGAGCAGTTCTTC
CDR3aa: CASSETSGGANEQFF

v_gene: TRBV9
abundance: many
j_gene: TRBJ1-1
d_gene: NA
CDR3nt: TGTGCCAGCAGCGTAGCGTGGGGGGGGACTGAAGCTTTCTTT
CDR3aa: CASSVAWGGTEAFF

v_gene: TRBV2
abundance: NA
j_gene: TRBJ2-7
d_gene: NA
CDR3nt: TGTGCCAGCATTAAGGGCCAAGAAAGTGGCGAGCAGTACTTC
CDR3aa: CASIKGQESGEQYF

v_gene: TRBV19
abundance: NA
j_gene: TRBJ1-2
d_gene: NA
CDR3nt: TGTGCCAGCGGGGGAAATAACTATGGCTACACCTTC
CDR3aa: CASGGNNYGYTF

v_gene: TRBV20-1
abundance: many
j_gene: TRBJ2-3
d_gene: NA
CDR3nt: TGCAGTGGAACGCAGGGAGACCAAGGGGCGCAGTATTTT
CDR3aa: CSGTQGDQGAQYF

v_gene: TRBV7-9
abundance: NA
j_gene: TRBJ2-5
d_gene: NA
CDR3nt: TGTGCCAGCAGCTTTGGGACCAGGGAGACCCAGTACTTC
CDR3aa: CASSFGTRETQYF

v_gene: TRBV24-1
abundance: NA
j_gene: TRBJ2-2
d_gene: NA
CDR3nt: TGTGCCACAGAAGGCTCCAACACCGGGGAGCTGTTTTTT
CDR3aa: CATEGSNTGELFF

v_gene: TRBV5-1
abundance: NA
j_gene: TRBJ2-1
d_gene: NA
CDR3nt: TGCGCCAGCAGTGTCCCCCATGGAAACAATGAGCAGTTCTTC
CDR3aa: CASSVPHGNNEQFF

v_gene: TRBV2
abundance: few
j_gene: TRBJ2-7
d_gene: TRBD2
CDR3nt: TGTGCCAGCAGTGCTAGAGTCCCCGGGGGGGGAGGGGACGAGCAGTACTTC
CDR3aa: CASSARVPGGGGDEQYF

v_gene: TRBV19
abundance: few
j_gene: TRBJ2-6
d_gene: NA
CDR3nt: TGTGCCAGTAGTATCACTGGGAGCTACTCTGGGGCCAACGTCCTGACTTTC
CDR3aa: CASSITGSYSGANVLTF

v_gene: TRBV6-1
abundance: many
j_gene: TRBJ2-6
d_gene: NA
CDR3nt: TGTGCCAGCAGTGGAGGGACTGGGGCCAACGTCCTGACTTTC
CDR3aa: CASSGGTGANVLTF

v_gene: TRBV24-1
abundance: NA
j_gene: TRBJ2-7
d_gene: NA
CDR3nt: TGTGCCACCAGTGATTCGGGGGCTAACCTTGGGTACGAGCAGTACTTC
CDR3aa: CATSDSGANLGYEQYF

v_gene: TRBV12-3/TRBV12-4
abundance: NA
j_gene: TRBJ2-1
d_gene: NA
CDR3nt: TGTGCCAGCAGCCGTGGCGAGTTATACAATGAGCAGTTCTTC
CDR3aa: CASSRGELYNEQFF

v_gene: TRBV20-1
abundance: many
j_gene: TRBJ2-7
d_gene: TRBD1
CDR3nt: TGCAGTGCCGACAGGGGGTCCTACGAGCAGTACTTC
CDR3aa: CSADRGSYEQYF

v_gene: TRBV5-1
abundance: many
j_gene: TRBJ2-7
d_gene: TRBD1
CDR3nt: TGCGCCAGCAGCTTGGACCGGGACAGCTACGAGCAGTACTTC
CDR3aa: CASSLDRDSYEQYF

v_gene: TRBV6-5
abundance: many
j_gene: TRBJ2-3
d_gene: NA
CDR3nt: TGTGCCAGCAGTTACTCGAGGGAGGCCACAGATACGCAGTATTTT
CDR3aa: CASSYSREATDTQYF

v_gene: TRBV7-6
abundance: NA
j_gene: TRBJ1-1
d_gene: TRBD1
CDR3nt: TGTGCCAGCAGCTTACGGGACAGGGGGTCGAACACTGAAGCTTTCTTT
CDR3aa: CASSLRDRGSNTEAFF

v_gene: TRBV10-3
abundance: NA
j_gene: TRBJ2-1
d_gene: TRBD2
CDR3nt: TGTGCCATCAGCCTACCGGGACTAGCCTACAATGAGCAGTTCTTC
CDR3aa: CAISLPGLAYNEQFF

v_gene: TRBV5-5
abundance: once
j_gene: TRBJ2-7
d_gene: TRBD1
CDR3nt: TGTGCCAGCAGCTTGTGGACAGGGATCGACGAGCAGTACTTC
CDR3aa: CASSLWTGIDEQYF